These 31 T cell receptor beta chains originate from one sample sequenced in a study of T cell responses to AZD1222 COVID-19 vaccine. Sequencing used immunoSEQ multiplex PCR; TCRdb keeps in-frame clones, though not all of them. The profile shows approximately 96,000 clones, 75% to 95% of them singletons. Sequenced material: peripheral blood, taken 28 days after the second AZD1222 dose. The receptors come from an adult who received the AZD1222 COVID-19 vaccine.

The chain employs TRBV9 and TRBJ2-5; the D is unclear. This CDR3 region has 11 residues. Between the trimmed V and J ends, which lost 2 bases and 4 bases, there was a span of 3 bases. CDR1 is SGDLS and CDR2 is YYNGEE in the germline V gene. CDR3 region: CASSVRETQYF. DNA of the CDR3: TGTGCCAGCAGCGTTAGAGAGACCCAGTACTTC.

The chain is built from TRBV21-1 and TRBJ1-4; the table's D call, TRBD1, was not checked against the DNA. TRBV21-1 is a recognized pseudogene. This CDR3 has 14 residues. The CDR3 here is CASHGQGGSEKLFF. The DNA of the CDR3 is TGTGCCAGCCACGGACAGGGCGGCAGCGAAAAACTGTTTTTT.

To note about this clone: The sample holds other DNA sequences that translate to the same CDR3. The J gene is TRBJ2-5, the V gene TRBV5-1; TRBD1 agrees at 8 bases. V gave up 4 bases and J gave up 4 bases; unmatched junction bases: 3. CDR3 length: 13 residues. Per germline, CDR1 SGHRS and CDR2 YFSETQ. The CDR3 nucleotides are TGCGCCAGCAGCCTCGGACAGGGAGAGACCCAGTACTTC. Residues: CASSLGQGETQYF.

The rearrangement joins TRBV20-1 to TRBJ1-2; D remains unclear. The germline CDR1 and CDR2 sequences are DFQATT and SNEGSKA (reference sequence). Trimming pared 3 bases from V and 5 bases from J, leaving 7 bases between. The CDR3 is 11 amino acids. The CDR3 bases are TGCAGTGCTAGGAAGGCGTATGGCTACACCTTC. Amino acid sequence: CSARKAYGYTF.

V and J are TRBV7-2 and TRBJ1-2; tentative D call: TRBD1 (6 bases). The length of the CDR3 is 15 residues. Germline-derived CDR1 and CDR2 are SGHTA and FQGNSA. V gave up 4 bases and J gave up 2 bases, with 14 bases separating them. CDR3 region: CASSSLGGLNYGYTF. The DNA of the CDR3 is TGTGCCAGCAGCTCCCTCGGGGGGCTGAACTATGGCTACACCTTC. The whole variable domain, filled in from reference TRBV7-2 and TRBJ1-2, reads GAGVSQSPSNKVTEKGKDVELRCDPISGHTALYWYRQSLGQGLEFLIYFQGNSAPDKSGLPSDRFSAERTGGSVSTLTIQRTQQEDSAVYLCASSSLGGLNYGYTFGSGTRLTVV.

The chain links TRBV29-1 to TRBJ2-1; possible D gene TRBD2, 5 bases. The germline CDR1 and CDR2 sequences are SQVTM and ANQGSEA. This CDR3 is 16 amino acids long. With 6 bases removed from V and 0 bases from J, the gap between germline ends came to 18 bases. CDR3 in DNA: TGCAGCGTAACCCCAGCTAGCTCGAGCTCCTACAATGAGCAGTTCTTC. Translating it yields CSVTPASSSSYNEQFF.

The chain has TRBV7-3 and TRBJ2-3, with TRBD1 as a possible D gene (5 bases). Per germline, CDR1 SGHTA and CDR2 FQGTGA. V was trimmed by 2 bases and J by 2 bases, leaving 17 bases between them. The length of the CDR3 is 17 residues. The CDR3 coding sequence is TGTGCCAGCAGCTTAGGGAATAGGGGATTAGCCACAGATACGCAGTATTTT. It specifies CASSLGNRGLATDTQYF.

The chain is built from TRBV24-1 and TRBJ2-3; D call uncertain. The CDR3 is 12 residues long. Germline values: CDR1 KGHDR, CDR2 SFDVKD. With 1 base removed from V and 7 bases from J, the gap between germline ends came to 5 bases. The DNA of the CDR3 is TGTGCCACCAGTGATTTACCGAATACGCAGTATTTT. This sequence encodes CATSDLPNTQYF.

V is TRBV5-6 and J is TRBJ1-2; tentatively, D is TRBD1 (6 bases). Trimming took off 5 bases at V and 4 bases at J, with 18 bases between the two ends. The CDR3 loop spans 15 amino acids. Germline CDR1 reads SGHDT; CDR2 reads YYEEEE. The DNA for the CDR3 is TGTGCCAGCAGTAGCCGGGACACGAAGGTCTATGGCTACACCTTC. Protein sequence: CASSSRDTKVYGYTF.

This chain joins TRBV5-4 and TRBJ2-7, with 11 bases that match TRBD1. Unmatched junction bases numbered 5, after V lost 4 bases and J lost 2 bases. Germline V gene data show CDR1 as SGHNT and CDR2 as YYREEE (reference sequence). The CDR3 consists of 15 residues. CDR3 region: CASSKGTGGPYEQYF. The CDR3 coding sequence is TGTGCCAGCAGCAAGGGGACAGGGGGGCCCTACGAGCAGTACTTC.

The count of this clone is one. The rearrangement uses TRBV5-5 and TRBJ1-2; 9 bases are a match to TRBD1. This CDR3 spans 14 amino acids. V lost 5 bases to trimming and J lost 3 bases; unmatched junction nucleotides: 5. Germline assignment: CDR1 SGHKS and CDR2 YYEKEE (reference sequence). CDR3 amino acids: CASRLRDRDYGYTF. CDR3 sequence (DNA): TGTGCCAGCAGGCTCCGGGACAGGGACTATGGCTACACCTTC. Based on the CDR3 plus reference TRBV5-5 and TRBJ1-2, the full variable domain is DAGVTQSPTHLIKTRGQQVTLRCSPISGHKSVSWYQQVLGQGPQFIFQYYEKEERGRGNFPDRFSARQFPNYSSELNVNALLLGDSALYLCASRLRDRDYGYTFGSGTRLTVV.

The chain employs TRBV5-1 and TRBJ2-1; D is undetermined. The CDR3 contains 12 residues. Germline V gene sequence: CDR1 SGHRS, CDR2 YFSETQ. V was shortened by 4 bases and J by 8 bases, with 10 bases between the two germline ends. The CDR3 coding sequence is TGCGCCAGCAGCGGGAACAACTATGAGCAGTTCTTC. It encodes CASSGNNYEQFF.

This chain connects TRBV10-3 to TRBJ1-1, with D possibly being TRBD1 (6 bases). Trimming shortened V by 4 bases and J by 8 bases, and 14 bases separated the two germline ends. Germline lookup yields CDR1 ENHRY and CDR2 SYGVKD. This CDR3 has 13 residues. Here the CDR3 DNA reads TGTGCCATCAGTGTTATACAGGGTTGGGAAGCTTTCTTT. Amino acids: CAISVIQGWEAFF.

The chain carries TRBV9 and TRBJ2-5, with TRBD2 as a possible D gene (6 bases). CDR3 length: 13 residues. Germline-derived CDR1 and CDR2 are SGDLS and YYNGEE. The germline V and J ends were trimmed by 4 bases and 3 bases, with 10 bases remaining between them. CDR3 protein: CASSLGSEETQYF. CDR3 nucleotide sequence: TGTGCCAGCAGCCTCGGGAGCGAAGAGACCCAGTACTTC. Based on the CDR3 plus reference TRBV9 and TRBJ2-5, the full variable domain is DSGVTQTPKHLITATGQRVTLRCSPRSGDLSVYWYQQSLDQGLQFLIQYYNGEERAKGNILERFSAQQFPDLHSELNLSSLELGDSALYFCASSLGSEETQYFGPGTRLLVL.

The sample holds a few counts of this clone. V usage is TRBV28 and J usage is TRBJ2-1; 7 bases fit TRBD2. CDR1 and CDR2 (germline): MDHEN, SYDVKM. This CDR3 is built from 16 residues. V trimming: 3 bases; J trimming: 7 bases; junction bases outside the gene matches: 12. The CDR3 region is CASSFIGLAARNEQFF. DNA for the CDR3: TGTGCCAGCAGTTTCATTGGTCTAGCGGCCCGAAATGAGCAGTTCTTC.

The chain links TRBV6-5 to TRBJ1-4, with TRBD1 as a possible D gene (6 bases). CDR3 length: 14 residues. Germline V gene data show CDR1 as MNHEY and CDR2 as SVGAGI. The V end was cut by 8 bases, the J end by 2 bases, with 12 bases between. The DNA of the CDR3 is TGTGCCAGCGAACAGGGATCGACTAATGAAAAACTGTTTTTT. Its protein is CASEQGSTNEKLFF.

This clone was counted once. This chain joins TRBV2 and TRBJ2-1; D is possibly TRBD2 (6 bases). Germline lookup yields CDR1 SNHLY and CDR2 FYNNEI. V was pared by 2 bases and J by 9 bases, with 8 bases between. The CDR3 runs 12 residues. CDR3 sequence reads: CASSETSFEQFF. CDR3 sequence (DNA): TGTGCCAGCAGTGAAACTAGCTTTGAGCAGTTCTTC.

J is TRBJ2-1 and V is TRBV7-6; the match to TRBD2 covers 7 bases. Trimming at V came to 1 base and at J to 3 bases, leaving 6 bases not matched to a gene. Germline loops: CDR1 SGHVS, CDR2 FNYEAQ. This CDR3 has 16 amino acids. The chain's CDR3 is CASSLVVAGVYNEQFF. The CDR3 nucleotides read TGTGCCAGCAGCTTAGTGGTGGCGGGAGTCTACAATGAGCAGTTCTTC.

This clone was observed once. The rearrangement uses TRBV4-1 and TRBJ2-1; TRBD1 is a possible D gene (5 bases). V was shortened by 0 bases and J by 6 bases, with 12 bases between the two germline ends. The CDR3 is 15 amino acids. Germline CDR1 is MGHRA and CDR2 is YSYEKL. The CDR3 reads CASSQDLRGSNEQFF. CDR3 in DNA: TGCGCCAGCAGCCAAGATTTAAGGGGTAGCAATGAGCAGTTCTTC.

This chain joins TRBV5-1 and TRBJ1-2; D gene ambiguous. With 0 bases removed from V and 8 bases from J, the gap between germline ends came to 11 bases. Germline CDR1 SGHRS, CDR2 YFSETQ. The CDR3 covers 13 residues. DNA of the CDR3: TGCGCCAGCAGCTTGGGCCCTATAGAGGGCTACACCTTC. It specifies CASSLGPIEGYTF. The full variable domain, rest sourced from reference TRBV5-1 and TRBJ1-2, is KAGVTQTPRYLIKTRGQQVTLSCSPISGHRSVSWYQQTPGQGLQFLFEYFSETQRNKGNFPGRFSGRQFSNSRSEMNVSTLELGDSALYLCASSLGPIEGYTFGSGTRLTVV.

This rearrangement joins TRBV19 to TRBJ1-4; a possible D gene is TRBD1 (6 bases). There are 13 residues in the CDR3. Germline-derived CDR1 and CDR2 are LNHDA and SQIVND (reference sequence). V lost 5 bases, J lost 8 bases, and 12 bases lay in between. This chain's CDR3 is CASSPQGREKLFF. The CDR3 bases are TGTGCCAGTAGTCCCCAGGGGAGAGAAAAACTGTTTTTT.

This clone has just a few counts. This chain uses TRBV6-5 with TRBJ2-3, with D possibly matching TRBD2 (5 bases). This CDR3 has 15 residues. Per the germline V gene, CDR1 is MNHEY and CDR2 is SVGAGI. Trimming shortened V by 6 bases and J by 1 base, and 14 bases separated the two germline ends. CDR3 in DNA: TGTGCCAGCAGCGCCCTAGAGAGGGGCACAGATACGCAGTATTTT. It translates to CASSALERGTDTQYF.

The chain recombines TRBV27 with TRBJ1-2; 7 bases line up with TRBD1. The CDR3 covers 15 residues. Trimming at V came to 3 bases and at J to 8 bases, leaving 12 bases not matched to a gene. CDR1 and CDR2 (germline): MNHEY, SMNVEV (reference sequence). The CDR3 loop is CASSFGPGGKGGYTF. DNA of the CDR3: TGTGCCAGCAGTTTTGGTCCAGGGGGTAAAGGGGGCTACACCTTC.

This clone appeared a single time. The chain carries TRBV10-1 and TRBJ2-7, with 8 bases identical to TRBD1. The CDR3 loop spans 15 amino acids. The J segment lost 2 bases and the V segment lost 5 bases, leaving 8 bases of the junction unmatched. From germline, CDR1 is WNHNN and CDR2 SYGVQD (reference sequence). In DNA, the CDR3 is TGCGCCAGCAGTCCCGGGACAGGCTCTACCTACGAGCAGTACTTC. Translating gives CASSPGTGSTYEQYF.

This chain joins TRBV3-1 (or the pseudogene TRBV3-2) and TRBJ1-2, with D perhaps TRBD1 (5 bases). The germline CDR1 and CDR2 sequences are LGHDT and YNNKEL (reference sequence). V dropped 5 bases and J dropped 1 base, with 14 bases sitting between them. The CDR3 runs to 15 residues. The CDR3 is CASSKGFGGNYGYTF. CDR3 sequence (DNA): TGTGCCAGCAGCAAAGGGTTTGGGGGTAACTATGGCTACACCTTC.

The chain couples TRBV28 to TRBJ2-7, with 7 bases matching TRBD2. Germline lookup yields CDR1 MDHEN and CDR2 SYDVKM. The CDR3 loop spans 15 amino acids. Trimming removed 4 bases from V and 0 bases from J; junction bases left unmatched: 6. The CDR3 DNA reads as TGTGCCAGCAGTTGGCGGGGGTTAAACTCCTACGAGCAGTACTTC. Protein product: CASSWRGLNSYEQYF.

This chain uses TRBV19 with TRBJ1-5; 12 positions match TRBD1. The CDR3 totals 19 residues. Germline loops: CDR1 LNHDA, CDR2 SQIVND (reference sequence). Losses at the gene ends were 5 bases for V and 5 bases for J; bases not matched to a gene: 16. The CDR3 DNA reads TGTGCCAGTAGTCCGCTGAAGGGGGGACAGGGGGCAGGTTATCAGCCCCAGCATTTT. Amino acids: CASSPLKGGQGAGYQPQHF.

The V gene is TRBV27, the J gene TRBJ1-2; TRBD1 aligns across 7 bases. This CDR3 region has 12 residues. The V gene end was trimmed by 8 bases and the J gene end by 8 bases; junction bases not matched to a gene: 8. The germline CDR1 and CDR2 sequences are MNHEY and SMNVEV (reference sequence). The CDR3 region is CASRDRVGGYTF. The CDR3 nucleotides are TGTGCCAGCCGAGACAGGGTTGGCGGCTACACCTTC.

The chain joins TRBV3-1 (or the pseudogene TRBV3-2) to TRBJ1-2; D call uncertain. CDR1 and CDR2 (germline): LGHDT, YNNKEL (reference sequence). CDR3 length: 15 residues. With 1 base removed from V and 2 bases from J, the gap between germline ends came to 11 bases. The CDR3 sequence: CASSQAGRPNYGYTF. The CDR3 DNA is TGTGCCAGCAGCCAAGCGGGCAGGCCCAACTATGGCTACACCTTC.

V and J are TRBV6-5 and TRBJ1-5; no clear D. The germline V gene has CDR1 MNHEY and CDR2 SVGAGI. The CDR3 covers 13 residues. The V gene lost 2 bases and the J gene lost 4 bases, with 6 bases spanning the gap. The CDR3 sequence: CASSYGVNQPQHF. CDR3 in DNA: TGTGCCAGCAGTTACGGGGTAAATCAGCCCCAGCATTTT.

V gene TRBV27 combines with J gene TRBJ1-6; D is uncertain. The CDR3 is made up of 15 amino acids. CDR1 and CDR2 from the germline V gene are MNHEY and SMNVEV (reference sequence). V lost 6 bases and J lost 4, with 13 bases in between. As DNA, the CDR3 is TGTGCCAGCAGAACCCTCGGCACATATAATTCACCCCTCCACTTT. This encodes CASRTLGTYNSPLHF.